This TCR beta chain is from a study of blood T cell repertoires in COVID-19 (dated by TCRdb to about 2020). At the level of the whole study: Collaborator samples came from the United States, Italy and Spain and covered acute and convalescent phases of COVID-19. The prospective study material was composed of cDNA or gDNA derived from T cells, B-cell-depleted T cells, or PBMCs. Deeply sampled blood TCRbeta repertoires from subjects exposed to, actively infected with, or recovered from COVID-19 were included in the dataset. The repertoires were released in a freely available public database intended as a resource for research on the immune response to SARS-CoV-2. The samples were drawn from the first 160 participants of the ongoing ImmuneRACE study and from under 1,500 subjects provided by 6 global collaborators. The sample metadata nearly always contained a de-identified subject ID, COVID-19 status, age in years and sex. HLA class I and class II types, where available, came from metadata supplied by the sample provider rather than from assay-based typing.

The immunoSEQ Assay, a bias-controlled multiplex PCR, was used to amplify TCRbeta CDR3 regions from genomic DNA. The authors processed their data as follows. The number of nucleated cells in each sample was estimated from the amplification of reference gene primers within the assay. To quantify the absolute abundance of each unique TCRbeta CDR3 rearrangement, sequence reads were collapsed and filtered. For each sample, productive Simpson clonality was calculated as the square root of Simpson's diversity index over productive rearrangements. Imported from immuneACCESS, the table was reduced by TCRdb to in-frame sequences with V and J called. These copies leave out some clones; in studies compared against another copy, an unresolved V gene accounts for under half, and the cause of the remainder is not known. V, J and clone size are taken as reported in that table, and D and trimming were inferred from the DNA itself. Present in this sample are 150,000 to 200,000 clones, 80% to 90% of which were seen just once. The top ten constitute roughly 8% of the sample.

General study outcomes and caveats: The amount of clinical and demographic metadata varied by source and participant and was provided uncurated.

As concerns this clone: What this receptor recognizes is not known. No much larger clone exists at a distance of one base, and base qualities are not known.

The CDR3 has 17 amino acids, counting the end cysteine and phenylalanine. Only the CDR3 region is kept as DNA, spanning 51 bases read in frame from base 1. Relative to germline, V is missing 0 bases and J is missing 7 bases, with 9 bases of the junction outside any gene match. From a lookup of the germline V gene (reference sequence), CDR1 and CDR2 are SGHKS and YYEKEE. Each collaborating institution followed its own protocols to collect whole blood in K2EDTA tubes. Collaborator samples were shipped for TCRbeta analysis as frozen whole blood, isolated PBMCs, or DNA extracted from either sample type.

The sequence came from a man aged 55 to 69 with acute or convalescent COVID-19. Sample: peripheral blood. This sequence uses TRBV5-5 and TRBJ1-4, with 10 central nucleotides matching TRBD1. Here the CDR3 is given as CASSLAVTGGGGEKLFF. The DNA is TGTGCCAGCAGCTTGGCGGTGACAGGGGGCGGAGGTGAAAAACTGTTTTTT.